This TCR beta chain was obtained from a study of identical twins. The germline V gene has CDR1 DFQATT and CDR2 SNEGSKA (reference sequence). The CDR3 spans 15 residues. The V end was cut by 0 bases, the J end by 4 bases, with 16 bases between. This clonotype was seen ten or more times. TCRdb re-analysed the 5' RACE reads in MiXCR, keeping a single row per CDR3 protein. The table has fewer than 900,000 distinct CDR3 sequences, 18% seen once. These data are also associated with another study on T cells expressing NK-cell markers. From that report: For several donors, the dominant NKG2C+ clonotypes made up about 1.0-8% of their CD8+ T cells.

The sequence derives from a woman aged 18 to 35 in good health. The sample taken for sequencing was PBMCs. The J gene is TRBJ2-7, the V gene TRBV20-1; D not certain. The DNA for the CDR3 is TGCAGTGCTAGAGAAGTCCGAGACACCCTTTACGAGCAGTACTTC. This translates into CSAREVRDTLYEQYF.